This is a list of T cell receptor beta chains from one sample in a study of T cells in Graves' hyperthyroidism and ophthalmopathy. Using its own MiXCR run on the multiplex PCR reads, TCRdb lists one record per CDR3 protein. Of 550,000 to 600,000 distinct CDR3 sequences in the sample, approximately 15% were seen once. The sequencing sample was made of blood. The receptors here all came from a young woman with Graves' hyperthyroidism. Both conserved end residues are part of each CDR3. The D gene is left open where the match is weak. Rows may omit the clone size; those that give it use once, few, many or a size class.

clone size: -; D gene: TRBD2; J gene: TRBJ2-7; V gene: TRBV29-1; CDR3 protein: CSGALAGVGEQYF; CDR3 DNA: TGCAGCGGGGCTTTAGCGGGAGTCGGCGAGCAGTACTTC
clone size: few; D gene: -; J gene: TRBJ2-3; V gene: TRBV7-8; CDR3 protein: CASSGVGRLGTDTQYF; CDR3 DNA: TGTGCCAGCAGCGGAGTCGGGAGACTTGGCACAGATACGCAGTATTTT
clone size: many; D gene: -; J gene: TRBJ1-5; V gene: TRBV2; CDR3 protein: CASTEGRGDYQPQHF; CDR3 DNA: TGTGCCAGCACTGAGGGTAGGGGCGACTATCAGCCCCAGCATTTT
clone size: few; D gene: TRBD2; J gene: TRBJ2-3; V gene: TRBV4-1; CDR3 protein: CASSHITSGGSKSSTDTQYF; CDR3 DNA: TGCGCCAGCAGCCACATTACTAGCGGGGGATCTAAATCTAGCACAGATACGCAGTATTTT
clone size: many; D gene: -; J gene: TRBJ1-1; V gene: TRBV20-1; CDR3 protein: CSARAGRHVLAFF; CDR3 DNA: TGCAGTGCTAGGGCGGGACGTCACGTTTTGGCTTTCTTT
clone size: many; D gene: -; J gene: TRBJ1-1; V gene: TRBV11-3; CDR3 protein: CASSLAFDGPEAFF; CDR3 DNA: TGTGCCAGCAGCTTAGCTTTCGATGGCCCTGAAGCTTTCTTT
clone size: many; D gene: -; J gene: TRBJ2-7; V gene: TRBV14; CDR3 protein: CASSHSDTDSYEQYF; CDR3 DNA: TGTGCCAGCAGCCATTCGGACACAGACTCCTACGAGCAGTACTTC
clone size: few; D gene: -; J gene: TRBJ2-7; V gene: TRBV5-1; CDR3 protein: CASSWTRTINSYEQYF; CDR3 DNA: TGCGCCAGCAGCTGGACAAGGACAATTAACTCCTACGAGCAGTACTTC
clone size: few; D gene: -; J gene: TRBJ1-5; V gene: TRBV10-3; CDR3 protein: CAISERQSNQPQHF; CDR3 DNA: TGTGCCATCAGTGAGAGGCAGTCCAATCAGCCCCAGCATTTT
clone size: many; D gene: -; J gene: TRBJ1-1; V gene: TRBV7-2; CDR3 protein: CASSLGGGPGAFF; CDR3 DNA: TGTGCCAGCAGCTTAGGTGGGGGACCTGGGGCTTTCTTT
clone size: many; D gene: -; J gene: TRBJ2-1; V gene: TRBV3-1; CDR3 protein: CASSHSRDPSYNEQFF; CDR3 DNA: TGTGCCAGCAGCCACTCCCGGGATCCTAGCTACAATGAGCAGTTCTTC
clone size: -; D gene: -; J gene: TRBJ2-5; V gene: TRBV2; CDR3 protein: CASRSPPGLDEETQYF; CDR3 DNA: TGTGCCAGCAGGAGCCCCCCAGGGTTAGATGAGGAGACCCAGTACTTC
clone size: -; D gene: TRBD2; J gene: TRBJ2-2; V gene: TRBV28; CDR3 protein: CASSHWTSGGAPTGELFF; CDR3 DNA: TGTGCCAGCAGCCACTGGACTAGCGGGGGGGCCCCCACCGGGGAGCTGTTTTTT
clone size: -; D gene: TRBD2; J gene: TRBJ2-5; V gene: TRBV6-1; CDR3 protein: CASSVLAGSQETQYF; CDR3 DNA: TGTGCCAGCAGTGTCCTAGCGGGAAGTCAGGAGACCCAGTACTTC
clone size: few; D gene: TRBD1; J gene: TRBJ2-6; V gene: TRBV11-2; CDR3 protein: CASSLGQGQYGSGANVLTF; CDR3 DNA: TGTGCCAGCAGCCTGGGACAGGGGCAATATGGCTCTGGGGCCAACGTCCTGACTTTC
clone size: many; D gene: -; J gene: TRBJ2-2; V gene: TRBV20-1; CDR3 protein: CSAHSLANTGELFF; CDR3 DNA: TGCAGTGCTCACAGCCTCGCGAACACCGGGGAGCTGTTTTTT
clone size: few; D gene: -; J gene: TRBJ1-1; V gene: TRBV2; CDR3 protein: CASRAHGGTEAFF; CDR3 DNA: TGTGCCAGCAGGGCACACGGGGGCACTGAAGCTTTCTTT
clone size: many; D gene: -; J gene: TRBJ2-1; V gene: TRBV6-1; CDR3 protein: CASSTPRGPSEQFF; CDR3 DNA: TGTGCCAGCAGCACCCCCCGGGGGCCTAGTGAGCAGTTCTTC
clone size: many; D gene: -; J gene: TRBJ1-5; V gene: TRBV28; CDR3 protein: CASSLFRDQSNQPQHF; CDR3 DNA: TGTGCCAGCAGTCTATTCCGGGACCAGAGCAATCAGCCCCAGCATTTT
clone size: many; D gene: -; J gene: TRBJ1-1; V gene: TRBV12-3/TRBV12-4; CDR3 protein: CASSLRGQGTEAFF; CDR3 DNA: TGTGCCAGCAGTTTGAGGGGTCAGGGCACTGAAGCTTTCTTT
clone size: many; D gene: -; J gene: TRBJ1-1; V gene: TRBV9; CDR3 protein: CASSVGLLNTEAFF; CDR3 DNA: TGTGCCAGCAGCGTAGGCCTGCTGAACACTGAAGCTTTCTTT
clone size: many; D gene: -; J gene: TRBJ2-1; V gene: TRBV20-1; CDR3 protein: CSAGAGTSAYNEQFF; CDR3 DNA: TGCAGTGCTGGGGCTGGGACTTCAGCGTACAATGAGCAGTTCTTC
clone size: many; D gene: -; J gene: TRBJ1-4; V gene: TRBV30; CDR3 protein: CAWSGWSEGRNEKLFF; CDR3 DNA: TGTGCCTGGAGTGGGTGGTCGGAGGGTCGTAATGAAAAACTGTTTTTT
clone size: many; D gene: -; J gene: TRBJ2-1; V gene: TRBV5-4; CDR3 protein: CASSILSSYNEQFF; CDR3 DNA: TGTGCCAGCAGCATCTTGAGCTCCTACAATGAGCAGTTCTTC
clone size: many; D gene: TRBD2; J gene: TRBJ2-1; V gene: TRBV6-2/TRBV6-3; CDR3 protein: CASSYSERGNSYNEQFF; CDR3 DNA: TGTGCCAGCAGTTACTCCGAGCGGGGTAACTCCTACAATGAGCAGTTCTTC
clone size: few; D gene: TRBD2; J gene: TRBJ2-2; V gene: TRBV29-1; CDR3 protein: CSVEKGFGAGDTGELFF; CDR3 DNA: TGCAGCGTTGAGAAGGGATTTGGAGCGGGAGACACCGGGGAGCTGTTTTTT
clone size: many; D gene: TRBD2; J gene: TRBJ2-1; V gene: TRBV6-1; CDR3 protein: CASIFLAGTSSYNEQFF; CDR3 DNA: TGTGCCAGCATATTTCTAGCGGGAACCAGCTCCTACAATGAGCAGTTCTTC
clone size: few; D gene: -; J gene: TRBJ1-2; V gene: TRBV12-3/TRBV12-4; CDR3 protein: CASSFSTGRGSRGYTF; CDR3 DNA: TGTGCCAGCAGTTTTAGTACTGGCAGGGGATCTCGGGGCTACACCTTC
clone size: many; D gene: -; J gene: TRBJ1-2; V gene: TRBV6-1; CDR3 protein: CASSRTNYGYTF; CDR3 DNA: TGTGCCAGCAGTCGGACTAACTATGGCTACACCTTC
clone size: once; D gene: -; J gene: TRBJ2-2; V gene: TRBV4-3; CDR3 protein: CASSQDRDTGELFF; CDR3 DNA: TGCGCCAGCAGCCAAGATAGGGACACCGGGGAGCTGTTTTTT
clone size: few; D gene: -; J gene: TRBJ2-7; V gene: TRBV11-2; CDR3 protein: CASSRIQVSSYEQYF; CDR3 DNA: TGTGCCAGCAGCCGTATTCAGGTTAGCTCCTACGAGCAGTACTTC
clone size: -; D gene: TRBD1; J gene: TRBJ2-3; V gene: TRBV28; CDR3 protein: CASSSRDRGITQYF; CDR3 DNA: TGTGCCAGCAGCTCCAGGGACAGGGGCATAACGCAGTATTTT